The 3 T cell receptor beta chains presented below share a single source sample, sequenced in a study of regulatory T cells in long-lasting Graves disease. Time point given: persistent/refractory GD, antithyroid drugs over 5 years with positive TRAb. Extracted RNA from PBMCs served as the source of the TCR library. For TCR beta, libraries came from iRepertoire HTBI primers and Arm-PCR of CDR3 regions. From the multiplex PCR reads, TCRdb called clonotypes with MiXCR, one entry per CDR3 protein. The sample holds about half a million distinct CDR3 sequences; about 20% are singletons and the top ten take about 12%. This specimen was peripheral blood mononuclear cells (PBMCs), taken when the disease was refractory, from a patient treated with antithyroid drugs. The receptor set was obtained from a female donor with Graves disease.

This clonotype showed up many times. This chain links TRBV25-1 with TRBJ1-6, with D maybe TRBD1 (6 bases). V lost 4 bases, J lost 6 bases, and 19 bases lay in between. CDR1 is MGHDK and CDR2 is SYGVNS in the germline V gene. The CDR3 loop spans 17 amino acids. The CDR3 sequence: CASSGEGRGRINSPLHF. CDR3 DNA sequence: TGTGCCAGCAGTGGGGAGGGGAGGGGGAGAATTAATTCACCCCTCCACTTT.

In this sample, this clonotype turned up many times. The chain recombines TRBV6-2 or TRBV6-3 with TRBJ2-7; TRBD1 might be the D (6 bases). The CDR3 sequence is 15 residues long. Germline V gives CDR1 MNHEY, CDR2 SVGEGT. The V end was cut by 2 bases, the J end by 5 bases, with 16 bases between. Written as DNA, the CDR3 is TGTGCCAGCAGTTACCCCACAGGGCTCGTCGACGAGCAGTACTTC. This translates into CASSYPTGLVDEQYF.

Concerning this clonotype itself: A junction boundary mismatches the germline segment, possibly from a read error. The chain combines TRBV13 with TRBJ1-5; a possible D gene is TRBD1 (6 bases). The germline V gene has CDR1 PRHDT and CDR2 FYEKMQ (reference sequence). The CDR3 contains 15 residues. Written as DNA, the CDR3 is TGCGCCAGCAGCCAACGGATCGGGGGCGATCAGCCCCAGCATTTT. This codes for CASSQRIGGDQPQHF.